The 11 T cell receptor beta chains presented below share a single source sample, sequenced in a study of OX40 agonist ivuxolimab in advanced cancers. TCRdb's table, derived via immunoSEQ multiplex PCR, lists solely in-frame clones and lacks some. In the table there are roughly 67,000 clones, 82% of which are singletons. The sample consisted of CD4+ or CD8+ T cells sorted from blood, taken in a trial of the OX40 agonist ivuxolimab. The receptors derive from an adult with an advanced solid tumor such as melanoma, head and neck, liver or kidney cancer.

The V call is TRBV7-2, the J call TRBJ2-1; D may be TRBD1 (5 bases). The CDR3 loop spans 15 amino acids. Trimming cost V 0 bases and J 2 bases, with 8 bases left between them. Germline CDR1 SGHTA, CDR2 FQGNSA. As DNA, the CDR3 is TGTGCCAGCAGCTTAGCCCAGGGCGCCTACAATGAGCAGTTCTTC. It specifies CASSLAQGAYNEQFF.

The chain combines TRBV18 with TRBJ2-1; 10 bases are a match to TRBD2. Per the germline V gene, CDR1 is KGHSH and CDR2 is LQKENI. The CDR3 has 15 residues. The V gene end was trimmed by 3 bases and the J gene end by 6 bases; junction bases not matched to a gene: 5. Written as DNA, the CDR3 is TGTGCCAGCTCACCCGGGGCTAGCGGGAGCAATGAGCAGTTCTTC. Encoded protein: CASSPGASGSNEQFF.

This chain links TRBV21-1 with TRBJ1-1. TRBV21-1 is reported as a pseudogene. This CDR3 contains 14 residues. The CDR3 is CASYGGVANTEAFF. In nucleotides, the CDR3 is TGTGCCAGCTACGGCGGAGTGGCGAACACTGAAGCTTTCTTT.

The chain has TRBV19 and TRBJ1-5; TRBD1 matches 7 bases. The CDR3 contains 17 residues. Per germline, CDR1 LNHDA and CDR2 SQIVND (reference sequence). V dropped 0 bases and J dropped 7; count of bases not matched to a gene: 12. The CDR3 DNA reads TGTGCCAGTAGTATAGATGTTCCGCCCAGGGGGAACCAGCCCCAGCATTTT. Its protein is CASSIDVPPRGNQPQHF.

The chain has TRBV29-1 and TRBJ1-2; D remains ambiguous. Germline CDR1 SQVTM, CDR2 ANQGSEA. Trimming pared 2 bases from V and 8 bases from J, leaving 12 bases between. This CDR3 has 12 amino acids. DNA of the CDR3: TGCAGCGTTGAAAGTTCGGTTTGGGGCTACACCTTC. Protein sequence: CSVESSVWGYTF.

The chain joins TRBV10-2 to TRBJ2-1, with 11 bases matching TRBD2. Losses at the gene ends were 11 bases for V and 4 bases for J; bases not matched to a gene: 4. CDR1 is WSHSY and CDR2 is SAAADI in the germline V gene. The CDR3 extends over 13 amino acids. The DNA of the CDR3 is TGCGCCTGTGGGACTAGCGGTTACAATGAGCAGTTCTTC. Protein sequence: CACGTSGYNEQFF.

V and J are TRBV28 and TRBJ2-7; D unclear. Germline-derived CDR1 and CDR2 are MDHEN and SYDVKM. The V end lost 1 base, the J end lost 4 bases, and 11 bases lay between the germline ends. The CDR3 covers 14 residues. CDR3 region: CASSLFASPYEQYV. As DNA, the CDR3 is TGTGCCAGCAGTTTATTTGCCAGCCCGTACGAGCAGTACGTC.

This chain uses TRBV5-1 with TRBJ2-1; D uncertain. The CDR3 spans 13 residues. V was trimmed by 0 bases and J by 1 base, leaving 2 bases between them. Germline V lookup: CDR1 SGHRS, CDR2 YFSETQ. CDR3 region: CASSLGSYNEQFF. DNA for the CDR3: TGCGCCAGCAGCTTGGGGTCCTACAATGAGCAGTTCTTC.

The V and J genes are TRBV13 and TRBJ2-5; 9 nucleotides agree with TRBD2. This CDR3 has 16 amino acids. Germline V gene lookup returns CDR1 PRHDT and CDR2 FYEKMQ (reference sequence). Trimming at V came to 1 base and at J to 5 bases, leaving 8 bases not matched to a gene. The CDR3 coding sequence is TGTGCCAGCAGCTTAGCTCCCAGCGGGAGGACGGAGACCCAGTACTTC. This encodes CASSLAPSGRTETQYF.

The chain has TRBV19 and TRBJ2-3; 8 positions agree with TRBD2. This CDR3 is built from 16 residues. V dropped 5 bases and J dropped 2; count of bases not matched to a gene: 9. Looked up from germline, CDR1 is LNHDA and CDR2 is SQIVND (reference sequence). CDR3 sequence (DNA): TGTGCCAGTAGTCCGCGACTAGCGACAACCACAGATACGCAGTATTTT. Amino acids: CASSPRLATTTDTQYF. Full variable domain (rest looked up from reference TRBV19 and TRBJ2-3): DGGITQSPKYLFRKEGQNVTLSCEQNLNHDAMYWYRQDPGQGLRLIYYSQIVNDFQKGDIAEGYSVSREKKESFPLTVTSAQKNPTAFYLCASSPRLATTTDTQYFGPGTRLTVL.

For the CDR3, the DNA is TGTGCCTGGAGTGTAGGGGGAACTGGCGGGAGGTCCTATGGCTACACCTTC. Encoded protein: CAWSVGGTGGRSYGYTF. The chain employs TRBV30 and TRBJ1-2; D may be TRBD1 (6 bases). The germline gives CDR1 GTSNPN, CDR2 SVGIG (reference sequence). The CDR3 is 17 residues long. The V gene lost 0 bases and the J gene lost 4 bases, with 21 bases spanning the gap.